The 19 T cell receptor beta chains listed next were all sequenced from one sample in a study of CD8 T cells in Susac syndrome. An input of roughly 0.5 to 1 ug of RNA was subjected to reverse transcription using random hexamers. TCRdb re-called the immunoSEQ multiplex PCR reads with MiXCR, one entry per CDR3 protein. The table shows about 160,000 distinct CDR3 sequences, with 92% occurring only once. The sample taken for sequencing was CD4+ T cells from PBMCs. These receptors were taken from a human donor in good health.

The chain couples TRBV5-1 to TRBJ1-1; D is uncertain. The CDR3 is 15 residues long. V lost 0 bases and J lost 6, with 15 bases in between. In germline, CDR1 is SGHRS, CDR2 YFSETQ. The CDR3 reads CASSLGGRSSAEAFF. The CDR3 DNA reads TGCGCCAGCAGCTTGGGGGGTAGGAGTAGCGCTGAAGCTTTCTTT.

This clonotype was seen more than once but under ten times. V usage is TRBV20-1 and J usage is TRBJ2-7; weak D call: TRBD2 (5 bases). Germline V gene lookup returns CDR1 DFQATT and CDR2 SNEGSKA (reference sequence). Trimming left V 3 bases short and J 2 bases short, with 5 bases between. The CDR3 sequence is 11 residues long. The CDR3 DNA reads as TGCAGTGCTAGGAGGGCCTACGAGCAGTACTTC. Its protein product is CSARRAYEQYF.

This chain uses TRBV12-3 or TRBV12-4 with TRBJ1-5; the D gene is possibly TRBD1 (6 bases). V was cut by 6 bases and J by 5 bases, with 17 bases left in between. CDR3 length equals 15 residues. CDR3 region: CASSIQGGGDQPQHF. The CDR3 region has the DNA TGTGCCAGCAGCATCCAAGGGGGGGGAGATCAGCCCCAGCATTTT.

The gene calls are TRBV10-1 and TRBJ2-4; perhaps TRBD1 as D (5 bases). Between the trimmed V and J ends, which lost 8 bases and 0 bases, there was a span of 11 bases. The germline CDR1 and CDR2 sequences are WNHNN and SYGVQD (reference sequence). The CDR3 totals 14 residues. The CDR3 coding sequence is TGCGCCAGCCCCAGGGAAGGAGCCAAAAACATTCAGTACTTC. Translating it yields CASPREGAKNIQYF.

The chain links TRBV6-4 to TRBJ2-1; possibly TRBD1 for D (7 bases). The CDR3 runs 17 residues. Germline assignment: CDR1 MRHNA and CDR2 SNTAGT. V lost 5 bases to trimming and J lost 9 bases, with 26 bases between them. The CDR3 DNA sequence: TGTGCCAGCAGTCATCGGTTCGGGGGCAGGGGGACAAGTGAGCAGTTCTTC. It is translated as CASSHRFGGRGTSEQFF.

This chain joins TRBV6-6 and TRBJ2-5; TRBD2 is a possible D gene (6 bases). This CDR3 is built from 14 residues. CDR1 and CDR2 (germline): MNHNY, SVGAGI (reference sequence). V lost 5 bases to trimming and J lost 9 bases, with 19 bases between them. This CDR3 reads CASSGRERAMAQYF. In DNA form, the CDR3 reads TGTGCCAGCAGTGGTCGCGAGCGGGCTATGGCCCAGTACTTC.

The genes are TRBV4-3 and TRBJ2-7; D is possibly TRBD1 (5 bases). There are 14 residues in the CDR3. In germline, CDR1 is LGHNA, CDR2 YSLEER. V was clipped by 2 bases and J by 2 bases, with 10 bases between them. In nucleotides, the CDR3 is TGCGCCAGCAGCCAACAGGACAATACCTACGAGCAGTACTTC. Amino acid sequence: CASSQQDNTYEQYF.

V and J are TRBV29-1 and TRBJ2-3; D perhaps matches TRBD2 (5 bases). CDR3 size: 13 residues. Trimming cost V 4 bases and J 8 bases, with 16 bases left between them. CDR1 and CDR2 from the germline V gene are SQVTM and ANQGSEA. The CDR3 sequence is CSVVSGVFGTQYF. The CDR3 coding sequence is TGCAGCGTTGTTTCCGGGGTGTTTGGTACGCAGTATTTT.

CDR3 DNA: TGTGCCAGCAGTGGGCAGGTTAGCAATCAGCCCCAGCATTTT. Translating it yields CASSGQVSNQPQHF. The V and J genes are TRBV2 and TRBJ1-5; D ambiguous. CDR3 length equals 14 residues. CDR1 is SNHLY and CDR2 is FYNNEI in the germline V gene. Trimming pared 4 bases from V and 0 bases from J, leaving 7 bases between.

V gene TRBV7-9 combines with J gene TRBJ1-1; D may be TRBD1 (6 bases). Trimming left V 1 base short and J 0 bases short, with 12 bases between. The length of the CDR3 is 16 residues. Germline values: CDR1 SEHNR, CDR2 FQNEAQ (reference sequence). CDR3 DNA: TGTGCCAGCAGCTTAGGGAGGGGGTTGATGAACACTGAAGCTTTCTTT. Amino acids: CASSLGRGLMNTEAFF. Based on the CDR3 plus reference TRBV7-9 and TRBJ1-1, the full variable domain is DTGVSQNPRHKITKRGQNVTFRCDPISEHNRLYWYRQTLGQGPEFLTYFQNEAQLEKSRLLSDRFSAERPKGSFSTLEIQRTEQGDSAMYLCASSLGRGLMNTEAFFGQGTRLTVV.

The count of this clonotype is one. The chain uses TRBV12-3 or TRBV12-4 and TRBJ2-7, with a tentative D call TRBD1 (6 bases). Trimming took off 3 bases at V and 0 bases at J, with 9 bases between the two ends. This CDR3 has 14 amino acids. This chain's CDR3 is CASSFQGSSYEQYF. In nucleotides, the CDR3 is TGTGCCAGCAGTTTTCAGGGGTCCTCCTACGAGCAGTACTTC.

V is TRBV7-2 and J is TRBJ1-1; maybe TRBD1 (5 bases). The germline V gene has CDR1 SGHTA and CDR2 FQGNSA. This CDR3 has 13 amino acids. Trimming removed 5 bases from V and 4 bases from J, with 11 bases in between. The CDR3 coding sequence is TGTGCCAGCAGCGCCTACAGGCCCACTGAAGCTTTCTTT. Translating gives CASSAYRPTEAFF.

CDR3 sequence (DNA): TGCAGTGCTAGCGGCTCCGGACAGGACTGGTACCAAGAGACCCAGTACTTC. Protein product: CSASGSGQDWYQETQYF. The V gene is TRBV20-1, the J gene TRBJ2-5; 7 bases line up with TRBD1. This CDR3 is 17 amino acids long. CDR1 and CDR2 from the germline V gene are DFQATT and SNEGSKA (reference sequence). J was trimmed by 0 bases and V by 3 bases; bases with no gene match: 13.

The CDR3 sequence: CSATRPGVDTQYF. The DNA of the CDR3 is TGCAGTGCTACCAGACCGGGCGTAGATACGCAGTATTTT. The chain carries TRBV20-1 and TRBJ2-3; the D is unclear. From germline, CDR1 is DFQATT and CDR2 SNEGSKA (reference sequence). This CDR3 has 13 amino acids. Deletions cut 4 bases from V and 5 bases from J, with 13 bases between.

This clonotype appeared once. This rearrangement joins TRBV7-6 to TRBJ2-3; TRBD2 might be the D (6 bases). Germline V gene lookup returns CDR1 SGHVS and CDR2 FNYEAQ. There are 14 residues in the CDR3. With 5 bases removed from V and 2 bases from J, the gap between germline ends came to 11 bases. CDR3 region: CASSPGTYTDTQYF. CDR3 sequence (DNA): TGTGCCAGCAGCCCCGGGACTTACACAGATACGCAGTATTTT.

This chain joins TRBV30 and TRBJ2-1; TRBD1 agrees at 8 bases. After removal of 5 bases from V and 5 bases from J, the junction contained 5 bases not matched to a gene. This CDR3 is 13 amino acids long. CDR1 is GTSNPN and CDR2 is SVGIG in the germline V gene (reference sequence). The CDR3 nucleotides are TGTGCCTGGGCCCCGGGACAGGACAATGAGCAGTTCTTC. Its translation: CAWAPGQDNEQFF.

The CDR3: CSARSGTDNSPLHF. CDR3 nucleotide sequence: TGCAGTGCTAGATCCGGGACAGATAATTCACCCCTCCACTTT. The chain employs TRBV20-1 and TRBJ1-6, with 7 positions matching TRBD1. Germline CDR1 reads DFQATT; CDR2 reads SNEGSKA (reference sequence). The CDR3 covers 14 residues. V gave up 2 bases and J gave up 5 bases; unmatched junction bases: 3.

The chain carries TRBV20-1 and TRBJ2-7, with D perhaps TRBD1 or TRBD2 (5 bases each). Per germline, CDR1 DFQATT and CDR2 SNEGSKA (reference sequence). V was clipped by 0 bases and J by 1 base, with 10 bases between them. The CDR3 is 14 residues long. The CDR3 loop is CSARDMRGSYEQYF. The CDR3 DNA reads TGCAGTGCTAGAGATATGAGGGGTTCCTACGAGCAGTACTTC.

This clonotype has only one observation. The CDR3 loop is CASSSDVSAYNSPLHF. Written as DNA, the CDR3 is TGTGCCAGCAGCTCCGACGTGTCAGCCTATAATTCACCCCTCCACTTT. V gene TRBV5-6 combines with J gene TRBJ1-6; D is unresolved. Germline V gives CDR1 SGHDT, CDR2 YYEEEE. The CDR3 runs 16 residues. The germline V and J ends were trimmed by 3 bases and 2 bases, with 12 bases remaining between them. Variable domain in full (rest from reference TRBV5-6 and TRBJ1-6): DAGVTQSPTHLIKTRGQQVTLRCSPKSGHDTVSWYQQALGQGPQFIFQYYEEEERQRGNFPDRFSGHQFPNYSSELNVNALLLGDSALYLCASSSDVSAYNSPLHFGNGTRLTVT.